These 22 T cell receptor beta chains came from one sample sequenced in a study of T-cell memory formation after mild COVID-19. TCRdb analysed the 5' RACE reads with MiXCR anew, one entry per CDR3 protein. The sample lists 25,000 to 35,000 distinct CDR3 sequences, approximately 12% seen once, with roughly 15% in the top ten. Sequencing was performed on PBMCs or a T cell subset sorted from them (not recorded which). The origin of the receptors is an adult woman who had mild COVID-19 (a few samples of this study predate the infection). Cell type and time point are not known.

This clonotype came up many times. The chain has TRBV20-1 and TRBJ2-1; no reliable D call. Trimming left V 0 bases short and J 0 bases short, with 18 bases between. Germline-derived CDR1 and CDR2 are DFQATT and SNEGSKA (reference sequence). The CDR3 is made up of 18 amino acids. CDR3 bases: TGCAGTGCTAGAGAATTGGAAAACTACCTCTTCTCCTACAATGAGCAGTTCTTC. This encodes CSARELENYLFSYNEQFF.

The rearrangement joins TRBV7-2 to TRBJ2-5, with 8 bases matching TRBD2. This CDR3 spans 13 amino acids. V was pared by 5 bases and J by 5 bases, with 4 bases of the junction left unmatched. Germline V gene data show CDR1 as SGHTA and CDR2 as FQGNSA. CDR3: CASSPRLAETQYF. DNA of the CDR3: TGTGCCAGCAGCCCCAGACTAGCGGAGACCCAGTACTTC.

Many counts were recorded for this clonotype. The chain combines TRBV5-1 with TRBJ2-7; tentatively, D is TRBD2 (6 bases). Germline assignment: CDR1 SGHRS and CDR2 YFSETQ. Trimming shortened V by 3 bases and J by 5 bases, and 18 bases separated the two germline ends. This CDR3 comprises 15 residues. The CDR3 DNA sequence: TGCGCCAGCAGCTCCGGAGGGACCTATGAGGACGAGCAGTACTTC. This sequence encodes CASSSGGTYEDEQYF.

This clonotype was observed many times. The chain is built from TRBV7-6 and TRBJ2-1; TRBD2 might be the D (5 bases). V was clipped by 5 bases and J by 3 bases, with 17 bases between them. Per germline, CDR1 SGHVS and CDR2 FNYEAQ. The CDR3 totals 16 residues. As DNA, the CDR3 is TGTGCCAGCAGCCCCAGCCGCGGGCAGATCTACAATGAGCAGTTCTTC. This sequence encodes CASSPSRGQIYNEQFF. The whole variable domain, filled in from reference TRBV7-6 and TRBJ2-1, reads GAGVSQSPRYKVTKRGQDVALRCDPISGHVSLYWYRQALGQGPEFLTYFNYEAQQDKSGLPNDRFSAERPEGSISTLTIQRTEQRDSAMYRCASSPSRGQIYNEQFFGPGTRLTVL.

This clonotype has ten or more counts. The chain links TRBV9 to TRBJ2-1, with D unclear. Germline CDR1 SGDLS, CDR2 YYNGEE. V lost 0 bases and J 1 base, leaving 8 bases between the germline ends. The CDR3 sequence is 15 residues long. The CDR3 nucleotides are TGTGCCAGCAGCGTAGTTGACCTTTCCTACAATGAGCAGTTCTTC. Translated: CASSVVDLSYNEQFF.

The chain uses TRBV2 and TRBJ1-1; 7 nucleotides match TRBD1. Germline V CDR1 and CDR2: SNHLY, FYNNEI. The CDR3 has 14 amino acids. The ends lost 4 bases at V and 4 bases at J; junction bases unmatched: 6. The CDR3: CASSGRQGSTEAFF. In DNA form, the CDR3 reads TGTGCCAGCAGTGGCAGACAGGGTAGCACTGAAGCTTTCTTT.

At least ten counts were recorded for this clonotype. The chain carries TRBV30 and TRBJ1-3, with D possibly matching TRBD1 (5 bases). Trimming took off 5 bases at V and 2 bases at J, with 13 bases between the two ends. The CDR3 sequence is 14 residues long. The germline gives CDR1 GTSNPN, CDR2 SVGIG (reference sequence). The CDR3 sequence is CAWGAGNPGNTIYF. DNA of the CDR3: TGTGCCTGGGGGGCAGGGAACCCTGGAAACACCATATATTTT.

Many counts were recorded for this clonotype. DNA for the CDR3: TGTGCCAGCAGCTTAGACACAGGGTTGTGTACCTTC. Its protein product is CASSLDTGLCTF. The chain couples TRBV7-9 to TRBJ1-2; D perhaps matches TRBD1 (6 bases). The germline CDR1 and CDR2 sequences are SEHNR and FQNEAQ (reference sequence). V was trimmed by 1 base and J by 14 bases, leaving 14 bases between them. The CDR3 consists of 12 residues.

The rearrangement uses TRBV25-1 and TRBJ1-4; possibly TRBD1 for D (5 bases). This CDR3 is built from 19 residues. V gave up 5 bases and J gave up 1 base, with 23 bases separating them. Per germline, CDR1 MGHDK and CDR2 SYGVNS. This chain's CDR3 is CASSQNYRQGRETNEKLFF. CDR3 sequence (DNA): TGTGCCAGCAGTCAAAATTACAGGCAAGGAAGGGAAACTAATGAAAAACTGTTTTTT.

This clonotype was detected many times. CDR3 DNA sequence: TGTGCCACCAGCAGAGATCTAAGTAGCGGGGTTTACAATGAGCAGTTCTTC. This codes for CATSRDLSSGVYNEQFF. The chain joins TRBV15 to TRBJ2-1, with 8 bases that match TRBD2. CDR1 and CDR2 from the germline V gene are LNHNV and YYDKDF (reference sequence). The trim removed 0 bases at V and 4 bases at J, leaving 8 bases unmatched. CDR3 length: 17 amino acids.

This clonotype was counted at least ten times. CDR3 amino acids: CASSDSRALNTEAFF. The CDR3 DNA reads as TGTGCCAGCAGCGACAGCCGCGCGTTGAACACTGAAGCTTTCTTT. The V and J genes are TRBV6-6 and TRBJ1-1, with TRBD1 as a possible D gene (5 bases). Per the germline V gene, CDR1 is MNHNY and CDR2 is SVGAGI (reference sequence). Trimming left V 6 bases short and J 0 bases short, with 14 bases between. CDR3 length equals 15 residues.

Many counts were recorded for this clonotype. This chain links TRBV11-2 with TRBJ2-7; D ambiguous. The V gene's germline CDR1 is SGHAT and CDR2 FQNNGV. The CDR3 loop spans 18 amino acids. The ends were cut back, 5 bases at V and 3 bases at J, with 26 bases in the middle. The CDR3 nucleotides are TGTGCCAGCAGCGGGCTTGTCCCCGGTTATCAAAAACTCTACGAGCAGTACTTC. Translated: CASSGLVPGYQKLYEQYF.

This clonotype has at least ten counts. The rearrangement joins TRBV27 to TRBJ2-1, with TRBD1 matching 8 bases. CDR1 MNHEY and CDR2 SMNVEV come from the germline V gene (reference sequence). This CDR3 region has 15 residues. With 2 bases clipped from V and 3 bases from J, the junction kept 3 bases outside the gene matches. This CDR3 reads CASSLQGAVYNEQFF. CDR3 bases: TGTGCCAGCAGTTTACAGGGGGCGGTCTACAATGAGCAGTTCTTC.

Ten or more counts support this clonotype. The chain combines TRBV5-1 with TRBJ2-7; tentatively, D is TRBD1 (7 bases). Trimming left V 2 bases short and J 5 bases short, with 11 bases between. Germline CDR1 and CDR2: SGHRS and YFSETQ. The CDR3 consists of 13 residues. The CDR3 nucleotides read TGCGCCAGCAGCTTACAGGGGAGGAACGAGCAGTACTTC. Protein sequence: CASSLQGRNEQYF.

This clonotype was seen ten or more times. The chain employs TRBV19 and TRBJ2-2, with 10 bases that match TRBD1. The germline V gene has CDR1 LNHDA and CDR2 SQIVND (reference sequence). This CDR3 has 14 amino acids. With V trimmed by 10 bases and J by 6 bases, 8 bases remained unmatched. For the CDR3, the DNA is TGTGCCACTCGTGGGACAGGGGTCGCCGGGGAGCTGTTTTTT. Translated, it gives CATRGTGVAGELFF.

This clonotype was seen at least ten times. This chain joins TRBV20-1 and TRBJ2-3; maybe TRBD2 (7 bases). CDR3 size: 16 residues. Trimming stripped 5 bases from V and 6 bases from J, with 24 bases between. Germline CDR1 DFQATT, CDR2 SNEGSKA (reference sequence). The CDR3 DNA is TGCAGTGCTTCCCCCGCGGAGGGGGGGCACGGGGATACGCAGTATTTT. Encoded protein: CSASPAEGGHGDTQYF.

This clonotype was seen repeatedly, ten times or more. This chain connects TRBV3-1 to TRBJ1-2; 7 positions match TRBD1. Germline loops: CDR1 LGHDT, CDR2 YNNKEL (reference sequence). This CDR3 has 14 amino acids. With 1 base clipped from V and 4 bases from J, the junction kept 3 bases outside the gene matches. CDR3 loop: CASSQGQGSYGYTF. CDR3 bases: TGTGCCAGCAGCCAAGGACAGGGTAGCTATGGCTACACCTTC.

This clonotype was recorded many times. The CDR3 reads CASSHPGLAGGPDYNEQFF. For the CDR3, the DNA is TGCGCCAGCAGCCACCCGGGACTAGCGGGGGGGCCGGATTACAATGAGCAGTTCTTC. The gene calls are TRBV4-1 and TRBJ2-1, with TRBD2 matching 16 bases. Trimming at V came to 3 bases and at J to 4 bases, leaving 9 bases not matched to a gene. CDR1 and CDR2 (germline): MGHRA, YSYEKL. The CDR3 totals 19 residues.

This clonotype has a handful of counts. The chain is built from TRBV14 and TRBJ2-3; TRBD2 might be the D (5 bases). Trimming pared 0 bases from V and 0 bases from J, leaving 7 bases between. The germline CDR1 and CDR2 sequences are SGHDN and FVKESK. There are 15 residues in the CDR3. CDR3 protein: CASSQERGSTDTQYF. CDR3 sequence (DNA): TGTGCCAGCAGCCAAGAACGGGGAAGCACAGATACGCAGTATTTT.

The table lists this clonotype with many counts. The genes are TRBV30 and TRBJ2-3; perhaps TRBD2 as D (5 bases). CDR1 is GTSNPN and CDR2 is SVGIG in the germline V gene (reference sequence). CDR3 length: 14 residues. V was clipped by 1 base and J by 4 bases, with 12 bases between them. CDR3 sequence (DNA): TGTGCCTGGAGTGGAGAGGGAGTGGCAGATACGCAGTATTTT. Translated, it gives CAWSGEGVADTQYF.

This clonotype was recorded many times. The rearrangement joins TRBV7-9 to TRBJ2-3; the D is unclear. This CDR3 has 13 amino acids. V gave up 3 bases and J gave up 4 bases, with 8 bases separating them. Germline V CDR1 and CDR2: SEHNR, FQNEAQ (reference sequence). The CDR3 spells CASSFGRSDTQYF. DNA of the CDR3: TGTGCCAGCAGCTTCGGGCGCTCAGATACGCAGTATTTT.

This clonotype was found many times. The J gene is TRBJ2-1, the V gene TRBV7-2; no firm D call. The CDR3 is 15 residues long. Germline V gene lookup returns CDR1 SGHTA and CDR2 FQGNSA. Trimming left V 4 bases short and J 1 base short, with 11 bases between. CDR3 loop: CASSSFYGSYNEQFF. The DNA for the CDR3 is TGTGCCAGCAGCTCCTTTTACGGGTCCTACAATGAGCAGTTCTTC.